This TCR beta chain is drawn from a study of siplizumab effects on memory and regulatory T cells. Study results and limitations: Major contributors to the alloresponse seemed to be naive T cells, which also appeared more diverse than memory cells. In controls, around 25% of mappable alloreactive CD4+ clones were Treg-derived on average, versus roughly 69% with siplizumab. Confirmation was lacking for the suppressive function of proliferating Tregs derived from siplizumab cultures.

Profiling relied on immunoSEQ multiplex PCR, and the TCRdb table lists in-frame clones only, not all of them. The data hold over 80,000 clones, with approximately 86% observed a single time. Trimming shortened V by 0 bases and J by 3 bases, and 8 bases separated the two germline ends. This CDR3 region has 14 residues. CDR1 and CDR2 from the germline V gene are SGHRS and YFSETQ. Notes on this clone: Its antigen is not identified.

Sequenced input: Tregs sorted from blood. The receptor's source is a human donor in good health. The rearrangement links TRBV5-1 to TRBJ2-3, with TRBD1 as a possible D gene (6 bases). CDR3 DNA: TGCGCCAGCAGCTTGGGACAGGAGACAGATACGCAGTATTTT. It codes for CASSLGQETDTQYF.